Below, one T cell receptor beta chain is given with its context. Trimming took 7 bases from V and 2 from J; bases not matched to a gene: 3. The CDR3 covers 13 residues. Per the germline V gene, CDR1 is LNHDA and CDR2 is SQIVND (reference sequence). Methods used by the authors: Amplification of reference gene primers was used by the study to estimate nucleated cell counts. Method: immunoSEQ multiplex PCR; TCRdb's copy keeps in-frame clones and lacks some. The V and J calls and clone size come from that table; D and trimming were worked out from the DNA. The table has 200,000 to 300,000 clones, more than 85% seen once. The entry originates in a study of blood T cell repertoires in COVID-19. Study-level information: Sites in the United States, Italy and Spain provided acute and convalescent COVID-19 samples. T cells, B-cell-depleted T cells, or PBMCs supplied cDNA or gDNA.

Seattle researchers signed up patients amid active infection and tracked them longitudinally. Sequencing used peripheral blood. This chain uses TRBV19 with TRBJ2-5, with 8 nucleotides matching TRBD2. The clonotype comes from a person aged 18-35 years with COVID-19, enrolled during active disease. The CDR3, as DNA: TGTGCCAGTAAACGGGAGGGACAAGAGACCCAGTACTTC. It is translated as CASKREGQETQYF.